This is a list of T cell receptor beta chains from one sample in a study of T cells in Graves' hyperthyroidism and ophthalmopathy. One entry per CDR3 protein, called by TCRdb with MiXCR from the multiplex PCR reads. The sample has over 700,000 distinct CDR3 sequences, 18% seen once. The material sequenced was blood. These receptors were collected from a woman in her fifties or sixties with Graves' hyperthyroidism that later progressed to Graves' ophthalmopathy. Each CDR3 is given without its conserved first and last residue. Fields, in order: V gene, clone size, J gene, CDR3 protein. Size is omitted from some rows. Given values are once, few, many or a class for expanded clones.

TRBV5-6	many	TRBJ1-6	ASSARTGMNSPLH
TRBV6-5	.	TRBJ1-1	ASSYSGLGQIRAF
TRBV4-2	.	TRBJ2-7	ASSQAGTDTYEQY
TRBV20-1	.	TRBJ2-2	SAWGTPGELF
TRBV6-2/TRBV6-3	.	TRBJ2-2	ASRTTRGQRGELF
TRBV7-2	.	TRBJ2-3	ASSLVGTSDTQY
TRBV4-1	.	TRBJ2-5	ASSQEDRVKTQY
TRBV7-9	.	TRBJ2-5	ASSAWTGGQETQY
TRBV20-1	.	TRBJ1-3	SAPRGNTIY
TRBV18	many	TRBJ1-5	ASSSRTGTYSNQPQH
TRBV6-4	many	TRBJ1-1	ASSDGNTGNTEAF
TRBV6-1	.	TRBJ2-2	ASKIGGRAGELF
TRBV27	many	TRBJ2-5	ASSSNTGGGQETQY
TRBV27	many	TRBJ2-1	ASSLWPRGIDEQF
TRBV15	.	TRBJ1-1	ATGQFTEAF
TRBV19	few	TRBJ2-5	ASTRSPGAGETQY
TRBV5-1	.	TRBJ1-2	ASSFGAGTVFYGYT
TRBV14	.	TRBJ1-3	ASRAQGGSSGNTIY